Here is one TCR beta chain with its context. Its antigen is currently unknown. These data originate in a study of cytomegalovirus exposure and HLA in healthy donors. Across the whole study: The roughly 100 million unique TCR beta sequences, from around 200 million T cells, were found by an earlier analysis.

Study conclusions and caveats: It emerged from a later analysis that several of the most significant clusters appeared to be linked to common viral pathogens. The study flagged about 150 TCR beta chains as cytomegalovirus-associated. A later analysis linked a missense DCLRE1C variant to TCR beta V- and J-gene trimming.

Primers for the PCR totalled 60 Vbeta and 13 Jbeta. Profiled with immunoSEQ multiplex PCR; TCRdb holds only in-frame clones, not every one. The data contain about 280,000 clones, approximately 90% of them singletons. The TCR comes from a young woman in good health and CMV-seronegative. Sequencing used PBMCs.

The CDR3 reads CASSLGAGGYTF. The CDR3 DNA is TGTGCCAGCAGCTTGGGGGCTGGCGGCTACACCTTC. This rearrangement joins TRBV7-9 to TRBJ1-2; possible D gene TRBD1, 6 bases. V lost 3 bases and J lost 8, with 10 bases in between. Germline assignment: CDR1 SEHNR and CDR2 FQNEAQ (reference sequence). The length of the CDR3 is 12 residues.